Listed here are 29 T cell receptor beta chains from one sample, sequenced in a study of shared clonotypes between healthy human individuals. Profiling relied on immunoSEQ multiplex PCR, and the TCRdb table lists in-frame clones only, not all of them. The sample records roughly 2,300,000 clones, 85% to 95% being singletons. Sequencing was done on a sample of naive CD4+ T cells from PBMCs. The subset denotes: CD45RA+ positively selected. The source of these receptors is a man aged 18 to 29 in good health. Some clones in this sample may be carry-over from other donors' samples.

V gene TRBV7-9 combines with J gene TRBJ2-7, with 9 bases lining up with TRBD2. Unmatched junction bases numbered 4, after V lost 1 base and J lost 3 bases. The CDR3 totals 15 residues. Germline values: CDR1 SEHNR, CDR2 FQNEAQ (reference sequence). CDR3 in DNA: TGTGCCAGCAGCTTAGACGCGGGAGGGCACTACGAGCAGTACTTC. Translated: CASSLDAGGHYEQYF.

The V call is TRBV19, the J call TRBJ2-7, with TRBD1 matching over 8 bases. The CDR3 runs to 15 residues. Germline V gives CDR1 LNHDA, CDR2 SQIVND (reference sequence). Trimming removed 5 bases from V and 1 base from J; junction bases left unmatched: 7. Written as DNA, the CDR3 is TGTGCCAGTAGTTACAGGGACAGGTCATCCTACGAGCAGTACTTC. It codes for CASSYRDRSSYEQYF. Full variable domain (remainder filled in from reference TRBV19 and TRBJ2-7): DGGITQSPKYLFRKEGQNVTLSCEQNLNHDAMYWYRQDPGQGLRLIYYSQIVNDFQKGDIAEGYSVSREKKESFPLTVTSAQKNPTAFYLCASSYRDRSSYEQYFGPGTRLTVT.

V and J are TRBV4-1 and TRBJ1-2, with D uncertain. The CDR3 runs to 13 residues. V lost 1 base, J lost 7 bases, and 10 bases lay in between. CDR1 is MGHRA, CDR2 YSYEKL, per germline. CDR3 region: CASSQAAWGGYTF. Here the CDR3 DNA reads TGCGCCAGCAGCCAAGCGGCATGGGGTGGCTACACCTTC.

CDR3 in DNA: TGTGCCAGCAGCGCGACAGGGCAACAGGAGGGTGGCTACACCTTC. Its protein is CASSATGQQEGGYTF. The genes are TRBV2 and TRBJ1-2; 7 positions match TRBD1. After removal of 6 bases from V and 7 bases from J, the junction contained 14 bases not matched to a gene. The CDR3 is made up of 15 amino acids. Germline V gives CDR1 SNHLY, CDR2 FYNNEI.

The chain combines TRBV5-1 with TRBJ2-5; D not resolved. CDR1 is SGHRS and CDR2 is YFSETQ in the germline V gene. Trimming removed 0 bases at V and 3 bases at J, with 9 bases between. This CDR3 comprises 14 residues. The DNA of the CDR3 is TGCGCCAGCAGCTTGGCGGCAGAAGAAGAGACCCAGTACTTC. Translated: CASSLAAEEETQYF.

This chain links TRBV28 with TRBJ2-2, with D perhaps TRBD1 (5 bases). V dropped 6 bases and J dropped 3 bases, with 11 bases sitting between them. CDR1 is MDHEN and CDR2 is SYDVKM in the germline V gene. The CDR3 loop spans 14 amino acids. Here the CDR3 DNA reads TGTGCCAGCAGACCTACAGGATACACCGGGGAGCTGTTTTTT. The encoded protein is CASRPTGYTGELFF.

Regarding this clone: Different DNA sequences within this sample yield the same CDR3. The J gene is TRBJ1-1, the V gene TRBV7-2; D call uncertain. The CDR3 totals 14 residues. With 5 bases removed from V and 0 bases from J, the gap between germline ends came to 10 bases. Germline CDR1 reads SGHTA; CDR2 reads FQGNSA. The CDR3 bases are TGTGCCAGCAGCCGCGGACGGGTGAACACTGAAGCTTTCTTT. Protein sequence: CASSRGRVNTEAFF.

The J gene is TRBJ2-7, the V gene TRBV5-1, with a possible D match to TRBD1 (6 bases). Germline V lookup: CDR1 SGHRS, CDR2 YFSETQ. The length of the CDR3 is 16 residues. V lost 3 bases and J lost 6, with 22 bases in between. CDR3 amino acids: CASSSPPTGPQLEQYF. CDR3 coding DNA: TGCGCCAGCAGCTCCCCTCCGACAGGTCCCCAACTCGAGCAGTACTTC.

This clone appeared a single time. The rearrangement uses TRBV28 and TRBJ2-1; the D is unclear. Trimming pared 3 bases from V and 10 bases from J, leaving 10 bases between. Germline V lookup: CDR1 MDHEN, CDR2 SYDVKM. CDR3 length: 12 amino acids. CDR3 nucleotide sequence: TGTGCCAGCAGTTTGGACGAAGGGGAGCAGTTCTTC. This codes for CASSLDEGEQFF. Full variable domain (remainder filled in from reference TRBV28 and TRBJ2-1): DVKVTQSSRYLVKRTGEKVFLECVQDMDHENMFWYRQDPGLGLRLIYFSYDVKMKEKGDIPEGYSVSREKKERFSLILESASTNQTSMYLCASSLDEGEQFFGPGTRLTVL.

The genes are TRBV6-5 and TRBJ1-1; 8 bases fit TRBD1. The germline V gene encodes CDR1 MNHEY and CDR2 SVGAGI. V gave up 6 bases and J gave up 4 bases; unmatched junction bases: 4. The CDR3 covers 13 residues. The CDR3 sequence: CASSRGRVTEAFF. The CDR3 DNA reads TGTGCCAGCAGCAGGGGGCGGGTCACTGAAGCTTTCTTT.

Only one count was recorded for this clone. The identical CDR3 is also encoded by other nucleotide sequences in the sample. The chain joins TRBV18 to TRBJ2-7; TRBD2 matches at 7 bases. CDR1 and CDR2 (germline): KGHSH, LQKENI. The junction had 4 bases not matched to a gene; V was cut back by 2 bases and J by 3 bases. The CDR3 has 14 amino acids. The CDR3 protein is CASSPSGGSYEQYF. The CDR3 region has the DNA TGTGCCAGCTCACCATCAGGCGGGAGCTACGAGCAGTACTTC.

The gene calls are TRBV4-1 and TRBJ2-1; TRBD2 matches 10 bases. Trimming at V came to 1 base and at J to 0 bases, leaving 6 bases not matched to a gene. Germline CDR1 MGHRA, CDR2 YSYEKL. The CDR3 sequence is 18 residues long. CDR3: CASSQGRASGSSYNEQFF. CDR3 nucleotide sequence: TGCGCCAGCAGCCAAGGCAGGGCTAGCGGGAGCTCCTACAATGAGCAGTTCTTC.

J is TRBJ2-5 and V is TRBV5-1; D remains unclear. The CDR3 has 14 residues. The ends were cut back, 5 bases at V and 3 bases at J, with 14 bases in the middle. Germline V gives CDR1 SGHRS, CDR2 YFSETQ. The CDR3 DNA reads TGCGCCAGCAGTAGGGTCGGTCCCGAAGAGACCCAGTACTTC. Translating it yields CASSRVGPEETQYF. The complete variable domain, with remaining parts taken from reference TRBV5-1 and TRBJ2-5, reads KAGVTQTPRYLIKTRGQQVTLSCSPISGHRSVSWYQQTPGQGLQFLFEYFSETQRNKGNFPGRFSGRQFSNSRSEMNVSTLELGDSALYLCASSRVGPEETQYFGPGTRLLVL.

The CDR3 protein is CASSSKEGTQYF. DNA for the CDR3: TGTGCCAGCAGCTCTAAGGAGGGGACCCAGTACTTC. The chain has TRBV6-1 and TRBJ2-5; possibly TRBD2 for D (6 bases). The CDR3 length is 12 residues. Trimming removed 6 bases at V and 7 bases at J, with 12 bases between. CDR1 MNHNS and CDR2 SASEGT come from the germline V gene.

This chain joins TRBV5-4 and TRBJ2-7, with 7 nucleotides matching TRBD1. The CDR3 loop spans 16 amino acids. The J segment lost 1 base and the V segment lost 4 bases, leaving 11 bases of the junction unmatched. Germline V gene data show CDR1 as SGHNT and CDR2 as YYREEE (reference sequence). In DNA form, the CDR3 reads TGTGCCAGCAGCGCTTCCGGGACAGCCCCTTCCTACGAGCAGTACTTC. Encoded protein: CASSASGTAPSYEQYF.

The chain joins TRBV18 to TRBJ2-5; D remains unclear. Trimming shortened V by 3 bases and J by 0 bases, and 11 bases separated the two germline ends. CDR1 and CDR2 (germline): KGHSH, LQKENI. This CDR3 region has 15 residues. In nucleotides, the CDR3 is TGTGCCAGCTCACCTCCTTGGGCAGACCAAGAGACCCAGTACTTC. Translated, it gives CASSPPWADQETQYF.

The chain couples TRBV5-1 to TRBJ2-7; TRBD1 aligns across 9 bases. The CDR3 has 15 amino acids. J lost 1 base, V lost 3 bases, and 5 bases had no gene match. The germline V gene has CDR1 SGHRS and CDR2 YFSETQ. The CDR3 is CASSSGTGLSYEQYF. In nucleotides, the CDR3 is TGCGCCAGCAGCTCCGGGACAGGGTTATCCTACGAGCAGTACTTC.

This chain connects TRBV6-1 to TRBJ2-3; 7 bases align to TRBD2. Trimming took 0 bases from V and 8 from J; bases not matched to a gene: 11. Germline CDR1 is MNHNS and CDR2 is SASEGT. CDR3 size: 16 residues. The CDR3 region is CASSEALRSGIGTQYF. The DNA of the CDR3 is TGTGCCAGCAGTGAAGCGCTTAGGAGCGGGATTGGTACGCAGTATTTT.

The chain combines TRBV7-3 with TRBJ2-2; no clear D gene. The V gene lost 0 bases and the J gene lost 6 bases, with 8 bases spanning the gap. The germline CDR1 and CDR2 sequences are SGHTA and FQGTGA. The CDR3 consists of 14 residues. CDR3 sequence: CASSLTDPPGELFF. The CDR3 region has the DNA TGTGCCAGCAGCTTAACCGACCCTCCCGGGGAGCTGTTTTTT.

The rearrangement uses TRBV5-8 and TRBJ1-5; no clear D gene. The length of the CDR3 is 15 residues. V was pared by 5 bases and J by 2 bases, with 14 bases between. Germline CDR1 and CDR2: SGHTS and YDEGEE. The CDR3 reads CASSFDGFRNQPQHF. CDR3 bases: TGTGCCAGCAGTTTCGACGGTTTTCGCAATCAGCCCCAGCATTTT.

The chain uses TRBV21-1 and TRBJ2-7; TRBD2 was called by the table and not checked on the DNA. TRBV21-1 constitutes a pseudogene. CDR3 length: 16 amino acids. This CDR3 is CASSKGRRLGSYEQYF. In nucleotides, the CDR3 is TGTGCCAGCAGCAAAGGCCGGAGACTGGGTAGTTACGAGCAGTACTTC.

V is TRBV5-1 and J is TRBJ2-5; 7 bases agree with TRBD1. The CDR3 totals 14 residues. Germline CDR1 and CDR2: SGHRS and YFSETQ. After removal of 5 bases from V and 2 bases from J, the junction contained 6 bases not matched to a gene. The CDR3 sequence is CASRQDRMQETQYF. The CDR3 bases are TGCGCCAGCAGACAGGACAGGATGCAAGAGACCCAGTACTTC.

The genes are TRBV2 and TRBJ2-1; D is possibly TRBD2 (6 bases). Trimming removed 4 bases from V and 9 bases from J, with 16 bases in between. CDR1 SNHLY and CDR2 FYNNEI come from the germline V gene. This CDR3 has 14 amino acids. CDR3 residues: CASSVLDLGGEQFF. For the CDR3, the DNA is TGTGCCAGCAGTGTTTTAGATTTGGGGGGTGAGCAGTTCTTC.

This chain connects TRBV30 to TRBJ1-1; no clear D gene. Germline assignment: CDR1 GTSNPN and CDR2 SVGIG (reference sequence). There are 11 residues in the CDR3. V was cut by 5 bases and J by 6 bases, with 10 bases left in between. This CDR3 reads CAWSAGPEAFF. As DNA, the CDR3 is TGTGCCTGGTCCGCGGGCCCTGAAGCTTTCTTT.

J is TRBJ2-7 and V is TRBV2; 10 positions match TRBD2. J gave up 3 bases and V 7 bases, and 6 bases lay outside the gene matches. The CDR3 is 14 amino acids. The germline CDR1 and CDR2 sequences are SNHLY and FYNNEI. As DNA, the CDR3 is TGTGCCAGCAAGTTTACTAGCGGGATCTACGAGCAGTACTTC. Its protein is CASKFTSGIYEQYF.

V gene TRBV11-2 combines with J gene TRBJ2-1; TRBD2 is a possible D gene (5 bases). Trimming took off 2 bases at V and 1 base at J, with 15 bases between the two ends. The CDR3 covers 17 residues. Germline CDR1 is SGHAT and CDR2 is FQNNGV. CDR3 protein: CASSLLSGSHSYNEQFF. The CDR3 coding sequence is TGTGCCAGCAGCTTATTGAGTGGGAGCCATTCCTACAATGAGCAGTTCTTC.

Points on this clone: The junction departs from germline at one end; a sequencing error may be responsible. The CDR3 is CAWSPGQGARPLF. DNA of the CDR3: TGTGCCTGGAGTCCGGGACAGGGGGCCCGCCCGCTCTTT. The J gene is TRBJ1-1, the V gene TRBV30; 12 bases are shared with TRBD1. The CDR3 has 13 amino acids. The V gene's germline CDR1 is GTSNPN and CDR2 SVGIG (reference sequence).

The chain employs TRBV30 and TRBJ1-1; D possibly corresponds to TRBD1 (5 bases). The V end lost 1 base, the J end lost 5 bases, and 20 bases lay between the germline ends. Germline CDR1 reads GTSNPN; CDR2 reads SVGIG (reference sequence). The CDR3 spans 16 residues. CDR3 sequence reads: CAWSAPGTGLGTEAFF. The CDR3 DNA is TGTGCCTGGAGTGCCCCCGGTACGGGGCTCGGGACTGAAGCTTTCTTT.

This rearrangement joins TRBV9 to TRBJ2-1, with 11 bases identical to TRBD2. CDR3 length: 17 amino acids. J was trimmed by 5 bases and V by 3 bases; bases with no gene match: 10. The V gene's germline CDR1 is SGDLS and CDR2 YYNGEE. As DNA, the CDR3 is TGTGCCAGCAGCGCGGGGACTAGCGGCCCCCCCCACAATGAGCAGTTCTTC. Translated, it gives CASSAGTSGPPHNEQFF.